Presented here are 9 T cell receptor beta chains from one specimen sequenced in a study of breast tumors, draining lymph nodes, adjacent tissues. TCRdb analysed the multiplex PCR reads with MiXCR anew, one entry per CDR3 protein. The sample shows fewer than 250,000 distinct CDR3 sequences, about 32% of them seen only once. Axillary draining lymph nodes of breast cancer patients supplied the node samples. Specimen: axillary lymph node tissue. Receptors originate from a female donor with breast cancer. Some clones in this sample may be carry-over from other donors' samples.

This clonotype was observed at least ten times. The chain recombines TRBV20-1 with TRBJ2-1; 7 nucleotides match TRBD2. Germline V lookup: CDR1 DFQATT, CDR2 SNEGSKA (reference sequence). Germline trimming cut 6 bases from V and 6 bases from J; bases unmatched to any gene: 8. This CDR3 is 13 amino acids long. The CDR3 DNA follows: TGCAGTGCCGCTAGCGGCCGCCCCAATGAGCAGTTCTTC. It codes for CSAASGRPNEQFF.

This clonotype was counted many times. V and J are TRBV7-9 and TRBJ1-5; D unclear. CDR3 length: 11 amino acids. With 5 bases removed from V and 10 bases from J, the gap between germline ends came to 9 bases. Germline loops: CDR1 SEHNR, CDR2 FQNEAQ (reference sequence). The CDR3 here is CASSIGPPQHF. Written as DNA, the CDR3 is TGTGCCAGCAGCATCGGGCCTCCCCAGCATTTT.

This clonotype occurred a few times. This sequence joins TRBV6-5 and TRBJ2-7; TRBD2 matches at 7 bases. The J segment lost 4 bases and the V segment lost 8 bases, leaving 14 bases of the junction unmatched. This CDR3 is 15 amino acids long. Looked up from germline, CDR1 is MNHEY and CDR2 is SVGAGI. In DNA form, the CDR3 reads TGTGCCAGCGGTGAAAGCGGGAAGGTCCCTTACGAGCAGTACTTC. It codes for CASGESGKVPYEQYF.

This clonotype was recorded many times. This rearrangement joins TRBV15 to TRBJ1-2; no definite D call. V gave up 0 bases and J gave up 3 bases, with 8 bases separating them. The length of the CDR3 is 14 residues. The germline CDR1 and CDR2 sequences are LNHNV and YYDKDF (reference sequence). The CDR3 region has the DNA TGTGCCACCAGCAGAGACGGAGGTGACTATGGCTACACCTTC. Translated, it gives CATSRDGGDYGYTF.

In its sample, this clonotype was seen many times. V is TRBV2 and J is TRBJ1-2; 10 nucleotides agree with TRBD1. The V segment lost 6 bases and the J segment 8 bases; nucleotides outside the gene matches: 9. Per the germline V gene, CDR1 is SNHLY and CDR2 is FYNNEI. CDR3 length: 14 amino acids. The CDR3, as DNA: TGTGCCAGCAGCGGAGGACAGGGGGTCCTGGGCTACACCTTC. Protein product: CASSGGQGVLGYTF.

Ten or more counts support this clonotype. This rearrangement joins TRBV12-3 or TRBV12-4 to TRBJ2-1; 7 bases are shared with TRBD2. This CDR3 comprises 15 residues. J lost 3 bases, V lost 2 bases, and 4 bases had no gene match. CDR3 DNA: TGTGCCAGCAGTTTATTTGGCGGGGGCTACAATGAGCAGTTCTTC. This sequence encodes CASSLFGGGYNEQFF.

The CDR3 bases are TGTGCCAGTAGTCCGGGGCGTTCGCAGTATTTT. Amino acids: CASSPGRSQYF. The V gene is TRBV19, the J gene TRBJ2-3; perhaps D is TRBD1 or TRBD2 (5 bases each). With 5 bases removed from V and 10 bases from J, the gap between germline ends came to 10 bases. Germline CDR1 LNHDA, CDR2 SQIVND (reference sequence). This CDR3 contains 11 residues.

About this clonotype itself: Just one base apart from a much larger clone, this may be a read error. The CDR3 ends on some other residue instead of the conserved phenylalanine or tryptophan, so this is likely a read error. The chain recombines TRBV7-9 with TRBJ2-3; D remains ambiguous. The CDR3 has 14 amino acids. Germline CDR1 reads SEHNR; CDR2 reads FQNEAQ (reference sequence). V lost 6 bases, J lost 3 bases, and 13 bases lay in between. The CDR3 spells CASSYRALTDTQYL. The CDR3 DNA reads as TGTGCCAGCAGTTATCGGGCGTTGACAGATACGCAGTATCTT.

In DNA form, the CDR3 reads TGTGCCAGCAGCTTAGGTCTAGCGGGAGTTTTAGATACGCAGTATTTT. This gives the protein CASSLGLAGVLDTQYF. The chain carries TRBV13 and TRBJ2-3; 10 positions agree with TRBD2. The germline V gene has CDR1 PRHDT and CDR2 FYEKMQ (reference sequence). V lost 0 bases, J lost 5 bases, and 5 bases stayed unmatched. The CDR3 runs 16 residues.